What follows is one TCR beta chain and its context. Its target is not known. The use of a sample-barcoded 5' primer and a J-beta primer mix characterized a second PCR of roughly 7 to 12 cycles. Using its own MiXCR run on the 5' RACE reads, TCRdb lists one record per CDR3 protein. Of over 1,300,000 distinct CDR3 sequences in the sample, approximately 59% were seen once. The data were taken from a study of blood T cells in healthy people across ages. General study findings and limits: Both higher diversity and more naive CD4+ cells marked long-lived donors when set against aged donors.

The CDR3 has 22 amino acids. After removal of 2 bases from V and 0 bases from J, the junction contained 23 bases not matched to a gene. Germline V gives CDR1 DFQATT, CDR2 SNEGSKA (reference sequence). Individuals who donated were healthy Caucasians from Russia aged roughly 6 to 90. The sample comprised blood. The V gene is TRBV20-1, the J gene TRBJ2-1; 9 nucleotides match TRBD2. The TCR sequence derives from a man younger than 35 in good health. The chain's CDR3 is CSARPHERLADFKLSSYNEQFF. CDR3 bases: TGCAGTGCTAGACCACACGAGAGACTAGCGGACTTTAAACTGAGCTCCTACAATGAGCAGTTCTTC.